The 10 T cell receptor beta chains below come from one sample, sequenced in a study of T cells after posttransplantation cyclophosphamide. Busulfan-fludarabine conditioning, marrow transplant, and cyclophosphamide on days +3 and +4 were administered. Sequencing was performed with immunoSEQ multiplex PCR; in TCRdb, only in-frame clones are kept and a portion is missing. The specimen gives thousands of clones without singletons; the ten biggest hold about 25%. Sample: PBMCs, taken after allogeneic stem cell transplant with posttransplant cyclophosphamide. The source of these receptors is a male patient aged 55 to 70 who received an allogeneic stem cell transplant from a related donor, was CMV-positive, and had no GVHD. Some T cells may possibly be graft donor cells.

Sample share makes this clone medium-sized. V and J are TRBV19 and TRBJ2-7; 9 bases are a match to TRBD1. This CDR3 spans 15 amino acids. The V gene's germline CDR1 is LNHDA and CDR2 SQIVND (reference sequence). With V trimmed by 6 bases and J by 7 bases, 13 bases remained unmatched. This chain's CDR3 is CASSEAGTGIKEQYF. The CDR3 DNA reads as TGTGCCAGTAGCGAAGCCGGGACAGGGATAAAGGAGCAGTACTTC.

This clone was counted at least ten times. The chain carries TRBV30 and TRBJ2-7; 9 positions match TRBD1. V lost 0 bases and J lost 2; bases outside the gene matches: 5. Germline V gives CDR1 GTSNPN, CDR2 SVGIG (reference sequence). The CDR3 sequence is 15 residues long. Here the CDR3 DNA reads TGTGCCTGGAGTGTACCATGGACAGGGGCCTACGAGCAGTACTTC. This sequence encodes CAWSVPWTGAYEQYF.

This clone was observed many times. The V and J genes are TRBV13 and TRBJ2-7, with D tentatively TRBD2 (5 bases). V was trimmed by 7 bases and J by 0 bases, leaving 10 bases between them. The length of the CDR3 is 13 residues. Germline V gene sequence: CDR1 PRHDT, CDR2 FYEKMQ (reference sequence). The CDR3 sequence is CASKARDSYEQYF. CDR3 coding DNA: TGTGCCAGCAAGGCGAGGGACTCCTACGAGCAGTACTTC.

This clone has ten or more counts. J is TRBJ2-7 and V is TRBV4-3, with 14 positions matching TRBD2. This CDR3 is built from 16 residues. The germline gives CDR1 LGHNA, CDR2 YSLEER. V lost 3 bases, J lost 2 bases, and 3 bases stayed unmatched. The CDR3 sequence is CASSHGLAGGTYEQYF. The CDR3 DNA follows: TGCGCCAGCAGCCATGGACTAGCGGGGGGCACCTACGAGCAGTACTTC.

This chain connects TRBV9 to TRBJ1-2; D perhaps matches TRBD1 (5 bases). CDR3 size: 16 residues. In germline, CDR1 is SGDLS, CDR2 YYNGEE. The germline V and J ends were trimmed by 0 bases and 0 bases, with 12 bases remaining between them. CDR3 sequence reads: CASSVGHQGTNYGYTF. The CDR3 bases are TGTGCCAGCAGCGTAGGTCATCAGGGCACTAACTATGGCTACACCTTC.

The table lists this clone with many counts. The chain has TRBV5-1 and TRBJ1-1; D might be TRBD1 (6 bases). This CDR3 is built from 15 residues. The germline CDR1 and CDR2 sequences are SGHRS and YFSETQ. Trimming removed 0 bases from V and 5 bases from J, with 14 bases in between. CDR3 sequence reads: CASSLGPGARTEAFF. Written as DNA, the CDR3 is TGCGCCAGCAGCTTGGGCCCAGGGGCGAGGACTGAAGCTTTCTTT.

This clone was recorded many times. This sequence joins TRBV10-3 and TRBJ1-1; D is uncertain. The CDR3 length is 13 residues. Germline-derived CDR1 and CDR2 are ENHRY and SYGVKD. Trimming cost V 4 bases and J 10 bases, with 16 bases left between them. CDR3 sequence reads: CAISGGRSAGAFF. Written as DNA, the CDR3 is TGTGCCATCAGTGGAGGGAGGAGCGCCGGAGCTTTCTTT.

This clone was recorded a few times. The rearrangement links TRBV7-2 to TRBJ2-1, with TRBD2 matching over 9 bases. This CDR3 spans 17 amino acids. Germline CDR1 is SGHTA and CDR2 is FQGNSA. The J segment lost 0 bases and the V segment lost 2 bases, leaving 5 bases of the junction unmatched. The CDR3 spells CASSLLGLASSYNEQFF. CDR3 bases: TGTGCCAGCAGCTTACTCGGACTAGCGAGCTCCTACAATGAGCAGTTCTTC.

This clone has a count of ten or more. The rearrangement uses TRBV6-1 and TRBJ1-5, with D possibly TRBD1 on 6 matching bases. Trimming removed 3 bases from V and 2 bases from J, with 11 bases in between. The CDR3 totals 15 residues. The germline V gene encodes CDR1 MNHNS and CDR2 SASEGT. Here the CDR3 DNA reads TGTGCCAGCAGTGAGGGGGCAGTCGGCAATCAGCCCCAGCATTTT. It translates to CASSEGAVGNQPQHF.

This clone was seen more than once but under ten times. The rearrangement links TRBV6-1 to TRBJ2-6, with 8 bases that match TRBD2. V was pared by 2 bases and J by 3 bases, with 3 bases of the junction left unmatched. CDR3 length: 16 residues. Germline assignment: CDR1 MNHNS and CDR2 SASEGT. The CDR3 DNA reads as TGTGCCAGCAGTGAACGGGGGGGTAGTGGGGCCAACGTCCTGACTTTC. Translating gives CASSERGGSGANVLTF.